The rows below give T cell receptor beta chains drawn from one sample of a study of cytomegalovirus exposure and HLA in healthy donors. Data came from immunoSEQ multiplex PCR; TCRdb stores just in-frame clones and leaves some out. The data show around 130,000 clones, 65% to 85% seen once. The sequenced sample consisted of PBMCs. These receptors were taken from a woman aged 18-29 years in good health and CMV-seronegative. The CDR3 runs from the conserved cysteine through the conserved F or W. A D gene is named only where the DNA matches it firmly. Only part of the rows carry a size: once, few, many, or a class if the clone is expanded.

size	D	J	V	DNA	CDR3
NA	TRBD1	TRBJ1-2	TRBV30	TGTGCCTGGAGTGACGAAGGGGGCGCCTTTGGCTACACCTTC	CAWSDEGGAFGYTF
NA	NA	TRBJ1-1	TRBV15	TGTGCCACCAGCAGATTATTCGGGACACGGAGAGACACTGAAGCTTTCTTT	CATSRLFGTRRDTEAFF
few	NA	TRBJ1-1	TRBV4-1	TGCGCCAGCAGCCAAGATTACGCGGGAATGGGAGTTGTAGTCACTGAAGCTTTCTTT	CASSQDYAGMGVVVTEAFF
few	NA	TRBJ2-3	TRBV28	TGTGCCAGCAGCCTCCTTTCCTTAACTAGCACAGATACGCAGTATTTT	CASSLLSLTSTDTQYF
NA	TRBD2	TRBJ2-1	TRBV19	TGTGCCAGCAATAGCGGGAGGACGGATAATGAGCAGTTCTTC	CASNSGRTDNEQFF
NA	NA	TRBJ1-1	TRBV5-4	TGTGCCAGCAGCCGACAAACAGGGAAAACTGAAGCTTTCTTT	CASSRQTGKTEAFF
once	NA	TRBJ2-5	TRBV18	TGTGCCAGCTCACCACCGACACGGGAGACCCAGTACTTC	CASSPPTRETQYF
NA	TRBD2	TRBJ2-7	TRBV5-1	TGCGCCAGCAGCGCGATAGCGGGAGGCAACTCCTACGAGCAGTACTTC	CASSAIAGGNSYEQYF
NA	TRBD2	TRBJ2-1	TRBV10-2	TGCGCCAGCAGTGAGAGGACTAGCGGGAGGGTATGGAATGAGCAGTTCTTC	CASSERTSGRVWNEQFF
NA	TRBD1	TRBJ1-4	TRBV18	TGTGCCAGCTCACCCGTCCCGGGACAGGACTCGAATGAAAAACTGTTTTTT	CASSPVPGQDSNEKLFF
NA	NA	TRBJ2-3	TRBV4-2	TGTGCCAGCAGCCAAGGAAACCACCCTCCGGAGCGGCACACAGATACGCAGTATTTT	CASSQGNHPPERHTDTQYF
NA	NA	TRBJ2-7	TRBV5-4	TGTGCCAGCAGCTTACAACCTATAGCGGCCTCCTACGAGCAGTACTTC	CASSLQPIAASYEQYF
NA	NA	TRBJ1-1	TRBV7-9	TGTCCCAGCAGCTTACGAGGGGGCACTGAAGCTTTCTTT	CPSSLRGGTEAFF
NA	TRBD2	TRBJ2-2	TRBV30	TGTGCCTGGGAGGCGGGAGTGGAAGTCACCGGGGAGCTGTTTTTT	CAWEAGVEVTGELFF
NA	NA	TRBJ1-1	TRBV14	TGTGCCAGCAGCCTTTACGCGATGAACACTGAAGCTTTCTTT	CASSLYAMNTEAFF
few	NA	TRBJ2-1	TRBV28	TGTGCCAGCAGTAATCCTGGCCATGAGCAGTTCTTC	CASSNPGHEQFF
NA	NA	TRBJ2-2	TRBV2	TGTGCCAGCACCCTAGGGGGAACCGGGGAGCTGTTTTTT	CASTLGGTGELFF
NA	TRBD1	TRBJ1-1	TRBV29-1	TGCAGCGTTGTAAACAGGGGCCGACACACTGAAGCTTTCTTT	CSVVNRGRHTEAFF
NA	NA	TRBJ1-1	TRBV6-5	TGTGCCAGCAGTTACGGCCCCGGGAGGACTGAAGCTTTCTTT	CASSYGPGRTEAFF
NA	NA	TRBJ2-7	TRBV6-6	TGTGCCAGCAGTTCCGGGACTTCAAACTACGAGCAGTACTTC	CASSSGTSNYEQYF
NA	TRBD1	TRBJ1-2	TRBV11-2	TGTGCCAGCAGCTTAGAATATGACAGGGACTCGACCTTC	CASSLEYDRDSTF
NA	TRBD1	TRBJ1-2	TRBV6-5	TGTGCCAGCAGTTTCGGGTGGGGACAGGGTTCGGGAGGCTACACCTTC	CASSFGWGQGSGGYTF
once	NA	TRBJ1-1	TRBV30	TGTGCCTGGAGCCCCCAAATGAACACTGAAGCTTTCTTT	CAWSPQMNTEAFF
NA	NA	TRBJ1-5	TRBV21-1	TGTGCCAGCAGCAATCCGGGACAGAATAATCAGCCCCAGCATTTT	CASSNPGQNNQPQHF
NA	TRBD2	TRBJ2-3	TRBV5-4	TGTGCCAGCAGCGACGGACTAGGGGTCACAGATACGCAGTATTTT	CASSDGLGVTDTQYF
NA	TRBD1	TRBJ1-2	TRBV5-1	TGCGCCAGCAGCTTGACAGGGGAATATGGCTACACCTTC	CASSLTGEYGYTF
NA	TRBD2	TRBJ2-1	TRBV5-1	TGCGCCAGCAGTCTCGGGAGGGCCGGTACTGAGCAGTTCTTC	CASSLGRAGTEQFF
NA	NA	TRBJ1-5	TRBV29-1	TGCAGCGTAGGAGGAGATAGCAATCAGCCCCAGCATTTT	CSVGGDSNQPQHF
NA	NA	TRBJ2-7	TRBV27	TGTGCCAGCAGTTTCCAAGACAGTACCTACGAGCAGTACTTC	CASSFQDSTYEQYF
NA	NA	TRBJ1-1	TRBV27	TGTGCCAGCAGTTTCGGGGGATACGGGAACACTGAAGCTTTCTTT	CASSFGGYGNTEAFF
NA	NA	TRBJ2-2	TRBV19	TGTGCCAGTAGCGGGAACACCGGGGAGCTGTTTTTT	CASSGNTGELFF
NA	NA	TRBJ2-7	TRBV5-1	TGCGCCAGCAGCTTAATGGGACATAGCTCCTACGAGCAGTACTTC	CASSLMGHSSYEQYF